The 28 T cell receptor beta chains below were found in one sample sequenced in a study of cytomegalovirus exposure and HLA in healthy donors. Amplification used 60 Vbeta primers and 13 Jbeta primers. Using immunoSEQ multiplex PCR, the repertoire was profiled, and TCRdb retains in-frame clones only, with some absent. The data hold about 180,000 clones, with under 85% observed a single time. Sequenced sample: PBMCs. The source of these receptors is a man younger than 35 in good health and CMV-seronegative.

The chain links TRBV11-3 to TRBJ2-3, with D possibly matching TRBD2 (5 bases). The CDR3 totals 13 residues. Germline CDR1 reads SGHNT; CDR2 reads YENEEA. Trimming removed 5 bases at V and 4 bases at J, with 10 bases between. CDR3 nucleotides: TGTGCCAGCAGCCGAGAGGGTGCAGATACGCAGTATTTT. It codes for CASSREGADTQYF.

V usage is TRBV18 and J usage is TRBJ1-6, with D possibly TRBD1 on 6 matching bases. Trimming took off 3 bases at V and 8 bases at J, with 11 bases between the two ends. CDR3 length: 14 amino acids. Germline V gives CDR1 KGHSH, CDR2 LQKENI. CDR3 loop: CASSPTGRDSPLHF. CDR3 nucleotide sequence: TGTGCCAGCTCACCGACAGGCCGAGATTCACCCCTCCACTTT.

The rearrangement joins TRBV2 to TRBJ2-7; tentatively, D is TRBD2 (5 bases). Germline assignment: CDR1 SNHLY and CDR2 FYNNEI. V was clipped by 0 bases and J by 3 bases, with 15 bases between them. The CDR3 has 16 residues. CDR3 protein: CASSEADSESGYEQYF. For the CDR3, the DNA is TGTGCCAGCAGTGAAGCGGATAGCGAGTCGGGCTACGAGCAGTACTTC.

This clone has just a few counts. This chain joins TRBV4-2 and TRBJ2-7, with 9 positions matching TRBD1. This CDR3 is built from 14 residues. The trim removed 4 bases at V and 5 bases at J, leaving 6 bases unmatched. CDR1 is LGHNA, CDR2 YNFKEQ, per germline. CDR3 sequence: CASSPRDRDDEQYF. In DNA, the CDR3 is TGTGCCAGCAGCCCTCGGGACAGGGACGACGAGCAGTACTTC.

Only one count was recorded for this clone. V usage is TRBV28 and J usage is TRBJ1-6, with a possible D match to TRBD1 (6 bases). CDR3 length: 14 residues. Looked up from germline, CDR1 is MDHEN and CDR2 is SYDVKM. Trimming took off 5 bases at V and 11 bases at J, with 16 bases between the two ends. The CDR3 nucleotides are TGTGCCAGCAGTGCTACAGGGATGGGGCCACCCCTCCACTTT. Its protein product is CASSATGMGPPLHF.

This chain links TRBV5-1 with TRBJ1-5; 8 bases agree with TRBD1. The CDR3 covers 14 residues. Germline assignment: CDR1 SGHRS and CDR2 YFSETQ. The V gene end was trimmed by 3 bases and the J gene end by 3 bases; junction bases not matched to a gene: 2. CDR3 coding DNA: TGCGCCAGCAGCTGGACAGGGCCCAATCAGCCCCAGCATTTT. This translates into CASSWTGPNQPQHF.

This chain joins TRBV2 and TRBJ1-1; no definite D call. V lost 6 bases, J lost 4 bases, and 12 bases lay in between. Germline CDR1 and CDR2: SNHLY and FYNNEI. The CDR3 totals 13 residues. CDR3 amino acids: CASRVEKSTEAFF. CDR3 nucleotides: TGTGCCAGCAGGGTCGAGAAGTCCACTGAAGCTTTCTTT.

This chain connects TRBV11-3 to TRBJ2-1; maybe TRBD2 (6 bases). CDR3 length: 16 residues. Trimming took 1 base from V and 0 from J, leaving 10 bases between them. Germline values: CDR1 SGHNT, CDR2 YENEEA. In DNA form, the CDR3 reads TGTGCCAGCAGCTTAGTTCTCGGGAGCTCCTACAATGAGCAGTTCTTC. This gives the protein CASSLVLGSSYNEQFF.

A remark on this clone: This same CDR3 is encoded by further DNA sequences in the sample. The chain employs TRBV15 and TRBJ2-5; TRBD2 is a possible D gene (5 bases). Germline V gives CDR1 LNHNV, CDR2 YYDKDF (reference sequence). Trimming left V 0 bases short and J 5 bases short, with 13 bases between. The CDR3 extends over 15 amino acids. The CDR3 nucleotides are TGTGCCACCAGCAGAGATCGGGGAGAAGGCGAGACCCAGTACTTC. Protein: CATSRDRGEGETQYF.

The chain is built from TRBV5-8 and TRBJ2-2; maybe TRBD1 (6 bases). Germline loops: CDR1 SGHTS, CDR2 YDEGEE. V shed 2 bases and J shed 8 bases, with 10 bases lying between them. This CDR3 contains 13 residues. The DNA of the CDR3 is TGTGCCAGCAGCTTCAGGGGTGGAGGGGAGCTGTTTTTT. The encoded protein is CASSFRGGGELFF.

This rearrangement joins TRBV9 to TRBJ2-3, with 14 bases fitting TRBD2. The germline V gene has CDR1 SGDLS and CDR2 YYNGEE. V shed 4 bases, J shed 3 bases, and the junction held 4 bases outside the gene matches. CDR3 size: 16 residues. The CDR3 DNA reads TGTGCCAGCAGCCTTCGACTAGCGGGGGGGACAGATACGCAGTATTTT. Protein: CASSLRLAGGTDTQYF.

The rearrangement joins TRBV28 to TRBJ1-5; no definite D call. The V gene lost 7 bases and the J gene lost 5 bases, with 12 bases spanning the gap. CDR1 is MDHEN, CDR2 SYDVKM, per germline. The CDR3 covers 13 residues. CDR3 in DNA: TGTGCCAGCATCAACAAGAATTATCAGCCCCAGCATTTT. Encoded protein: CASINKNYQPQHF.

The chain has TRBV28 and TRBJ2-7, with D possibly TRBD2 on 6 matching bases. Germline V gene data show CDR1 as MDHEN and CDR2 as SYDVKM. Between the trimmed V and J ends, which lost 4 bases and 0 bases, there was a span of 13 bases. The CDR3 is 15 amino acids. CDR3 region: CASSSPGGRSYEQYF. The CDR3 nucleotides read TGTGCCAGCAGTTCTCCCGGGGGTCGCTCCTACGAGCAGTACTTC.

V gene TRBV7-2 combines with J gene TRBJ2-2; 7 nucleotides line up with TRBD2. Germline V gene lookup returns CDR1 SGHTA and CDR2 FQGNSA. Trimming removed 1 base from V and 1 base from J; junction bases left unmatched: 3. The length of the CDR3 is 16 residues. CDR3: CASSLGPGGNTGELFF. In nucleotides, the CDR3 is TGTGCCAGCAGCTTAGGCCCGGGGGGGAACACCGGGGAGCTGTTTTTT.

This rearrangement joins TRBV10-3 to TRBJ1-2; D uncertain. The CDR3 loop spans 14 amino acids. The germline gives CDR1 ENHRY, CDR2 SYGVKD. V was pared by 4 bases and J by 6 bases, with 15 bases between. The CDR3 DNA reads TGTGCCATCAGTGGGACCGGGAATAGGGATGGCTACACCTTC. It translates to CAISGTGNRDGYTF.

The rearrangement links TRBV2 to TRBJ2-3; D might be TRBD1 (6 bases). The CDR3 is 14 amino acids. Trimming removed 6 bases from V and 6 bases from J, with 16 bases in between. Germline assignment: CDR1 SNHLY and CDR2 FYNNEI. CDR3 coding DNA: TGTGCCAGCAGAAGACAGGCCCTTGGGGATACGCAGTATTTT. It yields the protein CASRRQALGDTQYF. The entire variable domain, with the rest obtained from reference TRBV2 and TRBJ2-3, is as follows: EPEVTQTPSHQVTQMGQEVILRCVPISNHLYFYWYRQILGQKVEFLVSFYNNEISEKSEIFDDQFSVERPDGSNFTLKIRSTKLEDSAMYFCASRRQALGDTQYFGPGTRLTVL.

The chain has TRBV7-9 and TRBJ1-2; no clear D. The CDR3 contains 19 residues. Looked up from germline, CDR1 is SEHNR and CDR2 is FQNEAQ (reference sequence). The V end lost 4 bases, the J end lost 0 bases, and 24 bases lay between the germline ends. CDR3 DNA: TGTGCCAGCAGCTCTAGTCCCCTTGGCGGCTGGTACACTAACTATGGCTACACCTTC. Amino acids: CASSSSPLGGWYTNYGYTF.

The V and J genes are TRBV10-1 and TRBJ2-1; TRBD1 agrees at 9 bases. CDR3 length: 13 amino acids. After removal of 6 bases from V and 8 bases from J, the junction contained 5 bases not matched to a gene. Per germline, CDR1 WNHNN and CDR2 SYGVQD (reference sequence). CDR3 nucleotides: TGCGCCAGCAGGGCCGGGACAGGGTATGAGCAGTTCTTC. Its translation: CASRAGTGYEQFF.

The gene calls are TRBV11-2 and TRBJ2-2; D unclear. CDR1 and CDR2 from the germline V gene are SGHAT and FQNNGV. Trimming removed 1 base at V and 6 bases at J, with 9 bases between. The CDR3 is 14 residues long. The chain's CDR3 is CASSLGVGPGELFF. The CDR3 DNA sequence: TGTGCCAGCAGCTTAGGGGTGGGCCCCGGGGAGCTGTTTTTT.

This clone was counted once. The J gene is TRBJ2-3, the V gene TRBV11-3, with TRBD1 matching over 7 bases. J gave up 5 bases and V 3 bases, and 2 bases lay outside the gene matches. The CDR3 length is 13 residues. Germline assignment: CDR1 SGHNT and CDR2 YENEEA. The CDR3 loop reads CASSLGTEDTQYF. The CDR3, as DNA: TGTGCCAGCAGCTTGGGGACAGAAGATACGCAGTATTTT.

V usage is TRBV14 and J usage is TRBJ2-7; a possible D gene is TRBD2 (6 bases). Germline V gene sequence: CDR1 SGHDN, CDR2 FVKESK. This CDR3 region has 12 residues. Trimming took off 3 bases at V and 5 bases at J, with 8 bases between the two ends. The CDR3 protein is CASSQGGDEQYF. The CDR3, as DNA: TGTGCCAGCAGCCAGGGGGGAGACGAGCAGTACTTC. The entire variable domain, with the rest obtained from reference TRBV14 and TRBJ2-7, is as follows: EAGVTQFPSHSVIEKGQTVTLRCDPISGHDNLYWYRRVMGKEIKFLLHFVKESKQDESGMPNNRFLAERTGGTYSTLKVQPAELEDSGVYFCASSQGGDEQYFGPGTRLTVT.

The chain has TRBV5-4 and TRBJ1-2; TRBD1 matches at 7 bases. Germline CDR1 reads SGHNT; CDR2 reads YYREEE (reference sequence). This CDR3 is built from 14 residues. J gave up 4 bases and V 2 bases, and 5 bases lay outside the gene matches. CDR3 nucleotides: TGTGCCAGCAGCTTATCCGGGACAGTCTATGGCTACACCTTC. Amino acid sequence: CASSLSGTVYGYTF.

This clone was seen once. This sequence joins TRBV5-1 and TRBJ2-5, with 8 bases identical to TRBD2. The junction had 6 bases not matched to a gene; V was cut back by 7 bases and J by 1 base. This CDR3 is built from 14 residues. The germline CDR1 and CDR2 sequences are SGHRS and YFSETQ. The DNA for the CDR3 is TGCGCCAGCTCCCGCGGGGGGTTCCAAGAGACCCAGTACTTC. Protein: CASSRGGFQETQYF.

The genes are TRBV2 and TRBJ1-4, with 7 bases fitting TRBD1. CDR3 length equals 14 residues. The V and J ends lost 5 bases and 5 bases, in that order; junction bases with no gene match: 5. CDR1 is SNHLY, CDR2 FYNNEI, per germline. The CDR3, as DNA: TGTGCCAGCAGTTCCAGGGGGGTCAATGAAAAACTGTTTTTT. This translates into CASSSRGVNEKLFF.

The genes are TRBV27 and TRBJ2-7, with D perhaps TRBD1 (6 bases). There are 14 residues in the CDR3. Germline loops: CDR1 MNHEY, CDR2 SMNVEV (reference sequence). The V and J ends lost 1 base and 2 bases respectively, with 9 bases between them. The CDR3 coding sequence is TGTGCCAGCAGTTTATTTGGGGGCCCCTACGAGCAGTACTTC. Its protein product is CASSLFGGPYEQYF.

This chain connects TRBV7-9 to TRBJ2-2; D is undetermined. The CDR3 totals 15 residues. Germline CDR1 is SEHNR and CDR2 is FQNEAQ (reference sequence). Trimming cost V 3 bases and J 5 bases, with 13 bases left between them. This chain's CDR3 is CASSFINRQTGELFF. In DNA, the CDR3 is TGTGCCAGCAGCTTCATAAACAGACAAACCGGGGAGCTGTTTTTT.

The chain is built from TRBV6-5 and TRBJ2-4; perhaps TRBD1 as D (6 bases). Germline loops: CDR1 MNHEY, CDR2 SVGAGI. Trimming pared 2 bases from V and 2 bases from J, leaving 13 bases between. The CDR3 length is 16 residues. For the CDR3, the DNA is TGTGCCAGCAGTTACGATAGGGACACCACCAAAAACATTCAGTACTTC. Protein sequence: CASSYDRDTTKNIQYF.

The gene calls are TRBV2 and TRBJ1-1, with D hard to call. V lost 1 base and J 7 bases, leaving 7 bases between the germline ends. The CDR3 sequence is 12 residues long. The germline CDR1 and CDR2 sequences are SNHLY and FYNNEI. CDR3 sequence reads: CASSEDVSEAFF. The CDR3 nucleotides read TGTGCCAGCAGTGAAGATGTCAGTGAAGCTTTCTTT.